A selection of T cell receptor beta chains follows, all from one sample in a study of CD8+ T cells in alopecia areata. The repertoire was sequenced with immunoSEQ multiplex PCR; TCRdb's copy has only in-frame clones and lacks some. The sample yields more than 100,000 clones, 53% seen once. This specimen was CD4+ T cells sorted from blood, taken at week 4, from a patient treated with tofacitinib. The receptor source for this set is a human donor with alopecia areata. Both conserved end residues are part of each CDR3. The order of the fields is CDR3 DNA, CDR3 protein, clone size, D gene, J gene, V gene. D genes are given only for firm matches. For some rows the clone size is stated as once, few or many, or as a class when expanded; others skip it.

TGTGCCACCAGCAGCATTGGCACAGATACGCAGTATTTT CATSSIGTDTQYF NA NA TRBJ2-3 TRBV15
TGTGCCAGCAGCTCCTGGACGGCTTATAATTCACCCCTCCACTTT CASSSWTAYNSPLHF few NA TRBJ1-6 TRBV7-9
TGTGCCAGCAGTTACGATGACAGGGTGGCCAAAAACATTCAGTACTTC CASSYDDRVAKNIQYF few TRBD1 TRBJ2-4 TRBV6-5
TGCGCCAGCAGCCATGAACTAGCGCCCTACGAGCAGTACTTC CASSHELAPYEQYF few TRBD2 TRBJ2-7 TRBV4-1
TGTGCCAGCGCCCTAAGGACGAGTACGAACACCGGGGAGCTGTTTTTT CASALRTSTNTGELFF NA NA TRBJ2-2 TRBV5-6
TGCGCCAGCAGCTACGGTGGACAGGTTGGCTCCTACGAGCAGTACTTC CASSYGGQVGSYEQYF NA TRBD1 TRBJ2-7 TRBV5-1
TGTGCCAGCACCAAGGTCGCCGGGGAGCTGTTTTTT CASTKVAGELFF NA NA TRBJ2-2 TRBV9
TGTGCCTCAACACGTATGTATACTGAAGCTTTCTTT CASTRMYTEAFF once NA TRBJ1-1 TRBV30
TGCAGCGTTTGGGCTGGGGGGGCCTATACTGAAGCTTTCTTT CSVWAGGAYTEAFF NA NA TRBJ1-1 TRBV29-1
TGTGCCAGCAGTGAAGGACTAGCGGGAGTAGGTGAGCAGTTCTTC CASSEGLAGVGEQFF NA TRBD2 TRBJ2-1 TRBV2
TGTGCCAGCAGCCTGGACAGGGGGGGACCTGGGGCCAACGTCCTGACTTTC CASSLDRGGPGANVLTF NA TRBD1 TRBJ2-6 TRBV13
TGTGCCTGGAGGGTAGCGGGGGCTCAATACAATGAGCAGTTCTTC CAWRVAGAQYNEQFF NA TRBD2 TRBJ2-1 TRBV30
TGTGCCTGGACTAGCGGGAGTCATGAGCAGTTCTTC CAWTSGSHEQFF NA TRBD2 TRBJ2-1 TRBV30
TGTGCCTGCCACATTCAGGGAAACTATGGCTACACCTTC CACHIQGNYGYTF few NA TRBJ1-2 TRBV30
TGCAGCGTTGAAGAGGCCGTCGTAAGAGATACGCAGTATTTT CSVEEAVVRDTQYF NA NA TRBJ2-3 TRBV29-1
TGTGCCAGCACTCGGGCAGGGTACTATGGCTACACCTTC CASTRAGYYGYTF few NA TRBJ1-2 TRBV27
TGTGCCAGCAGTTACTCGATAGGGAAGCCAAACGGCTACACCTTC CASSYSIGKPNGYTF NA NA TRBJ1-2 TRBV6-5
TGCAGCGTCTCCCGAGGGCTCCCCGGTGATTCACCCCTCCACTTT CSVSRGLPGDSPLHF NA NA TRBJ1-6 TRBV29-1
TGTGCCAGCAGCTTACCCCCCTTGGAGGGTAGCAATCAGCCCCAGCATTTT CASSLPPLEGSNQPQHF NA NA TRBJ1-5 TRBV7-9
TGTGCCAGCAGCTCGAAGACAGCCGGTGGCCTCCACTTT CASSSKTAGGLHF NA NA TRBJ1-6 TRBV7-8
TGCAGCGTTCCCTCTCGGGAGACCCAGTACTTC CSVPSRETQYF NA NA TRBJ2-5 TRBV29-1
TGCGCCAGCAGCTTCAGGGGAGGGGACGGCTACACCTTC CASSFRGGDGYTF few NA TRBJ1-2 TRBV5-1
TGCGCCAGCAGTTGGACCGACTCGGCAGAGACCCAGTACTTC CASSWTDSAETQYF NA NA TRBJ2-5 TRBV5-1
TGTGCCTGGAGTGTACGATCGTCCTATGGCTACACCTTC CAWSVRSSYGYTF NA NA TRBJ1-2 TRBV30
TGCAGCGTTGAGCCGGACAGGGTCGGTGAGCAGTTCTTC CSVEPDRVGEQFF NA TRBD1 TRBJ2-1 TRBV29-1
TGCAGCGTTGGTCGGGAGAACACTGAAGCTTTCTTT CSVGRENTEAFF few NA TRBJ1-1 TRBV29-1
TGTGCCTGGCGACAAGAATTATCCACAGATACGCAGTATTTT CAWRQELSTDTQYF many NA TRBJ2-3 TRBV30
TGTGCCAGCAGCTTAGGCAGTATAGAAGCTTTCTTT CASSLGSIEAFF few NA TRBJ1-1 TRBV7-2
TGCAGCGTTGATCGGGAGGATCTTGGCTACACCTTC CSVDREDLGYTF NA NA TRBJ1-2 TRBV29-1
TGCAGCGTTGCTAGGGACACCCGCACAGATACGCAGTATTTT CSVARDTRTDTQYF NA NA TRBJ2-3 TRBV29-1
TGTGCCTGGAGCGGACTAGTGGTAGGTGAGCAGTTCTTC CAWSGLVVGEQFF NA TRBD2 TRBJ2-1 TRBV30
TGCAGCGTTCTCAGGACAGGGGGCACTGAAGCTTTCTTT CSVLRTGGTEAFF NA TRBD1 TRBJ1-1 TRBV29-1
TGTGCCAGCAGCGTTGGGACAGATCACAATGAGCAGTTCTTC CASSVGTDHNEQFF NA TRBD1 TRBJ2-1 TRBV9
TGTGCCTGGAGTTTCAGAAACAGGCTCGGCACTGAAGCTTTCTTT CAWSFRNRLGTEAFF NA NA TRBJ1-1 TRBV30
TGCGCCAGCAGCCTAGGAGACAATGAGCAGTTCTTC CASSLGDNEQFF NA NA TRBJ2-1 TRBV5-1
TGTGCCTGGAGCGTATCTTGGGGGAGTAATACGCAGTATTTT CAWSVSWGSNTQYF NA NA TRBJ2-3 TRBV30
TGTGCCAGCAGCTCGGGCTTTGGGAATGAGCAGTTCTTC CASSSGFGNEQFF NA NA TRBJ2-1 TRBV7-3
TGTGCCAGCAGCCCCTACATGGGAGGGCAGGATGAGCAGTTCTTC CASSPYMGGQDEQFF few TRBD2 TRBJ2-1 TRBV14
TGTGCCAGCAGCTTGTTTTTGAATTCTGGGGCCAACGTCCTGACTTTC CASSLFLNSGANVLTF NA NA TRBJ2-6 TRBV5-6
TGTGCCAGCAGTTACTCTGAGACCCAGTACTTC CASSYSETQYF NA NA TRBJ2-5 TRBV6-6
TGTGCCAGCAGCCGGGACAGATCCTACAATGAGCAGTTCTTC CASSRDRSYNEQFF few TRBD1 TRBJ2-1 TRBV7-3